The 30 T cell receptor beta chains given below trace back to one sample, sequenced in a study of blood T cell repertoires in COVID-19. Using immunoSEQ multiplex PCR, the repertoire was profiled, and TCRdb retains in-frame clones only, with some absent. Of more than 85,000 clones listed, about 72% were seen once; the top ten hold roughly 7.5%. Sequenced material: peripheral blood. All receptors come from a woman aged 55-75 years with acute or convalescent COVID-19.

J is TRBJ2-7 and V is TRBV19, with TRBD1 as a possible D gene (6 bases). The CDR3 runs 16 residues. The V end was cut by 6 bases, the J end by 0 bases, with 18 bases between. Germline V gene sequence: CDR1 LNHDA, CDR2 SQIVND (reference sequence). The CDR3: CASSTWRQGSSYEQYF. DNA of the CDR3: TGTGCCAGTAGCACCTGGCGGCAGGGGAGCTCCTACGAGCAGTACTTC. The full variable domain, completed using reference TRBV19 and TRBJ2-7, is DGGITQSPKYLFRKEGQNVTLSCEQNLNHDAMYWYRQDPGQGLRLIYYSQIVNDFQKGDIAEGYSVSREKKESFPLTVTSAQKNPTAFYLCASSTWRQGSSYEQYFGPGTRLTVT.

In this sample, this clone turned up once. The chain employs TRBV9 and TRBJ1-1; perhaps TRBD1 as D (5 bases). V was clipped by 2 bases and J by 1 base, with 6 bases between them. The CDR3 consists of 13 residues. In germline, CDR1 is SGDLS, CDR2 YYNGEE. CDR3 region: CASSVQGNTEAFF. For the CDR3, the DNA is TGTGCCAGCAGCGTCCAGGGGAACACTGAAGCTTTCTTT.

The chain couples TRBV19 to TRBJ1-1; 8 nucleotides agree with TRBD1. The CDR3 extends over 14 amino acids. Germline lookup yields CDR1 LNHDA and CDR2 SQIVND (reference sequence). V lost 7 bases and J lost 2; bases outside the gene matches: 6. The CDR3 protein is CASKLQGGNTEAFF. As DNA, the CDR3 is TGTGCCAGTAAATTACAGGGGGGAAACACTGAAGCTTTCTTT.

The V call is TRBV5-5, the J call TRBJ1-1; unclear D gene. The CDR3 runs 14 residues. From germline, CDR1 is SGHKS and CDR2 YYEKEE (reference sequence). Deletions cut 6 bases from V and 4 bases from J, with 16 bases between. CDR3 bases: TGTGCCAGCACCCTTATTACGTCAGGCACTGAAGCTTTCTTT. This translates into CASTLITSGTEAFF.

This clone has more than one count but fewer than ten. The chain recombines TRBV18 with TRBJ2-5; TRBD1 matches 7 bases. Germline-derived CDR1 and CDR2 are KGHSH and LQKENI. This CDR3 region has 14 residues. V was clipped by 2 bases and J by 4 bases; unmatched bases: 4. The CDR3 coding sequence is TGTGCCAGCTCACCAAGGCAGGGGGTAGAGACCCAGTACTTC. Translating it yields CASSPRQGVETQYF.

This clone was recorded a few times. The J gene is TRBJ1-1, the V gene TRBV28; 7 nucleotides align to TRBD1. The CDR3 consists of 11 residues. V lost 5 bases and J lost 10; bases outside the gene matches: 4. CDR1 and CDR2 from the germline V gene are MDHEN and SYDVKM. The DNA of the CDR3 is TGTGCCAGCAGTCCCGGGACAGTAGCTTTCTTT. This encodes CASSPGTVAFF.

The chain employs TRBV5-1 and TRBJ1-2, with D tentatively TRBD1 (5 bases). Germline assignment: CDR1 SGHRS and CDR2 YFSETQ. The CDR3 loop spans 16 amino acids. Trimming took off 0 bases at V and 3 bases at J, with 15 bases between the two ends. The CDR3 spells CASSLETDRRYYGYTF. As DNA, the CDR3 is TGCGCCAGCAGCTTGGAAACCGACAGAAGATACTATGGCTACACCTTC.

The chain employs TRBV20-1 and TRBJ1-1; a weak D match, TRBD1 (6 bases). CDR3 size: 11 residues. The V gene's germline CDR1 is DFQATT and CDR2 SNEGSKA (reference sequence). The V end lost 7 bases, the J end lost 11 bases, and 17 bases lay between the germline ends. The CDR3 spells CSVRGSVLAFF. CDR3 coding DNA: TGCAGTGTAAGGGGGTCGGTCTTGGCTTTCTTT.

The CDR3 region is CASSVTPAGAQETQYF. Written as DNA, the CDR3 is TGTGCCAGCAGCGTAACCCCAGCAGGGGCCCAAGAGACCCAGTACTTC. V gene TRBV9 combines with J gene TRBJ2-5, with D possibly being TRBD1 (6 bases). Germline lookup yields CDR1 SGDLS and CDR2 YYNGEE. V lost 1 base and J lost 1, with 14 bases in between. The CDR3 is 16 residues long.

This chain uses TRBV24-1 with TRBJ1-2, with TRBD1 matching over 8 bases. V lost 4 bases and J lost 5; bases outside the gene matches: 11. Germline V gene sequence: CDR1 KGHDR, CDR2 SFDVKD. The CDR3 sequence is 16 residues long. CDR3 sequence reads: CATSDVHQGASYGYTF. CDR3 bases: TGTGCCACCAGTGACGTCCACCAGGGGGCAAGTTATGGCTACACCTTC.

This clone was detected only a few times. The V gene is TRBV5-5, the J gene TRBJ2-7; a weak D match, TRBD1 (6 bases). Germline V CDR1 and CDR2: SGHKS, YYEKEE (reference sequence). V lost 4 bases and J 5 bases, leaving 16 bases between the germline ends. CDR3 length: 14 residues. CDR3 sequence: CASSLNSQGNEQYF. In DNA, the CDR3 is TGTGCCAGCAGCCTAAATTCCCAGGGGAACGAGCAGTACTTC.

This clone has more than one count but fewer than ten. The chain couples TRBV2 to TRBJ2-5; 7 positions agree with TRBD2. Germline V gene data show CDR1 as SNHLY and CDR2 as FYNNEI. This CDR3 has 13 residues. V gave up 6 bases and J gave up 4 bases; unmatched junction bases: 5. The CDR3 nucleotides are TGTGCCAGCAGGCCCTGGGGGGGAGAGACCCAGTACTTC. Translation: CASRPWGGETQYF.

V gene TRBV4-2 combines with J gene TRBJ2-1, with TRBD2 matching 10 bases. Per the germline V gene, CDR1 is LGHNA and CDR2 is YNFKEQ. This CDR3 is 16 amino acids long. With V trimmed by 0 bases and J by 7 bases, 6 bases remained unmatched. The chain's CDR3 is CASSQDPAGGRNEQFF. CDR3 DNA sequence: TGTGCCAGCAGCCAAGACCCAGCGGGGGGGCGGAATGAGCAGTTCTTC.

This chain joins TRBV2 and TRBJ1-2, with D maybe TRBD1 (6 bases). Trimming removed 2 bases at V and 3 bases at J, with 16 bases between. CDR1 is SNHLY, CDR2 FYNNEI, per germline. The length of the CDR3 is 16 residues. CDR3 coding DNA: TGTGCCAGCAGTGAAATTCCCCAGGGGTCCCACTATGGCTACACCTTC. As protein: CASSEIPQGSHYGYTF.

The chain couples TRBV27 to TRBJ1-2; 8 bases are shared with TRBD1. V shed 3 bases and J 3 bases; nucleotides not matched to a gene: 3. CDR1 is MNHEY, CDR2 SMNVEV, per germline (reference sequence). The CDR3 totals 14 residues. CDR3 sequence: CASSLAGGDYGYTF. CDR3 bases: TGTGCCAGCAGTTTGGCAGGGGGCGACTATGGCTACACCTTC.

This clone occurred once. The chain combines TRBV6-2 or TRBV6-3 with TRBJ1-6; D perhaps matches TRBD1 (6 bases). The CDR3 has 17 amino acids. V shed 7 bases and J shed 0 bases, with 16 bases lying between them. The germline V gene has CDR1 MNHEY and CDR2 SVGEGT. CDR3 DNA sequence: TGTGCCAGCAACCCGGGGGGGCTGAGCTCCTATAATTCACCCCTCCACTTT. This codes for CASNPGGLSSYNSPLHF.

This clone was observed a handful of times. The chain couples TRBV5-6 to TRBJ2-7; possible D gene TRBD1, 6 bases. The CDR3 length is 13 residues. The V end lost 2 bases, the J end lost 4 bases, and 10 bases lay between the germline ends. Germline loops: CDR1 SGHDT, CDR2 YYEEEE. CDR3 in DNA: TGTGCCAGCAGCTTAACAGGGACATACGAGCAGTACTTC. This encodes CASSLTGTYEQYF.

CDR3 bases: TGTGCCAGCAGCCCGAGCGGGGGGGTCTACAATGAGCAGTTCTTC. Its translation: CASSPSGGVYNEQFF. The V and J genes are TRBV5-4 and TRBJ2-1, with TRBD2 matching 10 bases. The CDR3 loop spans 15 amino acids. V gave up 4 bases and J gave up 3 bases; unmatched junction bases: 4. Germline V gene data show CDR1 as SGHNT and CDR2 as YYREEE (reference sequence).

The chain joins TRBV18 to TRBJ1-4, with TRBD1 as a possible D gene (5 bases). The CDR3 has 14 amino acids. Trimming shortened V by 1 base and J by 10 bases, and 13 bases separated the two germline ends. From germline, CDR1 is KGHSH and CDR2 LQKENI. The CDR3 DNA reads TGTGCCAGCTCACCACAGAGACAGAAGGGAAAACTGTTTTTT. Its protein product is CASSPQRQKGKLFF.

In its sample, this clone was seen a few times. V gene TRBV6-6 combines with J gene TRBJ1-3, with 8 bases identical to TRBD1. CDR3 length: 16 amino acids. Trimming removed 5 bases from V and 0 bases from J; junction bases left unmatched: 6. Looked up from germline, CDR1 is MNHNY and CDR2 is SVGAGI (reference sequence). CDR3 sequence: CASSHLGQGSGNTIYF. In nucleotides, the CDR3 is TGTGCCAGCAGTCACTTAGGACAGGGCTCTGGAAACACCATATATTTT.

This chain uses TRBV2 with TRBJ2-3; the match to TRBD1 covers 8 bases. This CDR3 is built from 19 residues. The J segment lost 0 bases and the V segment lost 0 bases, leaving 11 bases of the junction unmatched. Germline V lookup: CDR1 SNHLY, CDR2 FYNNEI. The CDR3 DNA reads TGTGCCAGCAGTGAAGCCTTACGGACAGGGTGGGCTAGCACAGATACGCAGTATTTT. Translation gives CASSEALRTGWASTDTQYF.

Only a few counts were recorded for this clone. The rearrangement joins TRBV18 to TRBJ2-7; 7 nucleotides align to TRBD2. Germline V lookup: CDR1 KGHSH, CDR2 LQKENI. The CDR3 spans 14 residues. The trim removed 5 bases at V and 0 bases at J, leaving 4 bases unmatched. This CDR3 reads CASSGREGSYEQYF. DNA of the CDR3: TGTGCCAGCTCAGGCAGGGAGGGCTCCTACGAGCAGTACTTC.

This clone has just a few counts. The chain combines TRBV19 with TRBJ2-6; a weak D match, TRBD2 (5 bases). Trimming cost V 6 bases and J 4 bases, with 13 bases left between them. The CDR3 is 15 amino acids. CDR1 is LNHDA, CDR2 SQIVND, per germline (reference sequence). The CDR3 sequence is CASSLSEKGANVLTF. The CDR3 DNA follows: TGTGCCAGTAGCCTTAGCGAAAAGGGGGCCAACGTCCTGACTTTC.

This clone was picked up a small number of times. The genes are TRBV28 and TRBJ1-2, with unresolved D. This CDR3 is 13 amino acids long. Per the germline V gene, CDR1 is MDHEN and CDR2 is SYDVKM. V lost 7 bases and J 4 bases, leaving 13 bases between the germline ends. The CDR3 region is CASNVRTAYGYTF. CDR3 coding DNA: TGTGCCAGCAACGTAAGGACTGCCTATGGCTACACCTTC.

CDR3 sequence reads: CASRGLPASNEQFF. The CDR3 bases are TGTGCCAGCAGGGGACTCCCAGCCAGCAATGAGCAGTTCTTC. This chain uses TRBV27 with TRBJ2-1; tentative D call: TRBD2 (6 bases). Germline CDR1 is MNHEY and CDR2 is SMNVEV (reference sequence). The V end was cut by 6 bases, the J end by 6 bases, with 15 bases between. There are 14 residues in the CDR3.

The chain couples TRBV19 to TRBJ1-2; a weak D match, TRBD1 (6 bases). V lost 4 bases, J lost 8 bases, and 17 bases lay in between. Germline CDR1 reads LNHDA; CDR2 reads SQIVND (reference sequence). The CDR3 consists of 14 residues. CDR3 amino acids: CASSTRTGSRGYTF. The CDR3 nucleotides read TGTGCCAGTAGTACTCGTACAGGGTCCCGCGGCTACACCTTC.

This clone was seen more than once but under ten times. Other DNA sequences of this sample code for an identical CDR3. V is TRBV28 and J is TRBJ1-2; the D is unclear. CDR1 MDHEN and CDR2 SYDVKM come from the germline V gene. V was shortened by 2 bases and J by 0 bases, with 4 bases between the two germline ends. This CDR3 is built from 13 residues. CDR3: CASSLLSNYGYTF. The CDR3 DNA sequence: TGTGCCAGCAGTTTACTGTCTAACTATGGCTACACCTTC.

This clone appeared many times. This CDR3 reads CASRTGTGPSDTQYF. Written as DNA, the CDR3 is TGTGCCAGCAGAACCGGGACAGGGCCATCGGATACGCAGTATTTT. The chain joins TRBV6-4 to TRBJ2-3, with TRBD1 matching 9 bases. Germline lookup yields CDR1 MRHNA and CDR2 SNTAGT. This CDR3 has 15 residues. Trimming removed 6 bases from V and 6 bases from J; junction bases left unmatched: 10.

The J gene is TRBJ2-7, the V gene TRBV24-1; 10 positions match TRBD1. The CDR3 runs 15 residues. Looked up from germline, CDR1 is KGHDR and CDR2 is SFDVKD. V lost 2 bases to trimming and J lost 6 bases; unmatched junction nucleotides: 6. DNA of the CDR3: TGTGCCACCAGTGATTACCCACGGACAGGGGGCGAGCAGTACTTC. It is translated as CATSDYPRTGGEQYF.

CDR3 coding DNA: TGTGCCAGCGGGAGACAGGGGTCTTCCTACAATGAGCAGTTCTTC. This codes for CASGRQGSSYNEQFF. The chain joins TRBV6-4 to TRBJ2-1; TRBD1 matches at 8 bases. V lost 8 bases to trimming and J lost 1 base; unmatched junction nucleotides: 7. Germline CDR1 and CDR2: MRHNA and SNTAGT. The CDR3 length is 15 residues.